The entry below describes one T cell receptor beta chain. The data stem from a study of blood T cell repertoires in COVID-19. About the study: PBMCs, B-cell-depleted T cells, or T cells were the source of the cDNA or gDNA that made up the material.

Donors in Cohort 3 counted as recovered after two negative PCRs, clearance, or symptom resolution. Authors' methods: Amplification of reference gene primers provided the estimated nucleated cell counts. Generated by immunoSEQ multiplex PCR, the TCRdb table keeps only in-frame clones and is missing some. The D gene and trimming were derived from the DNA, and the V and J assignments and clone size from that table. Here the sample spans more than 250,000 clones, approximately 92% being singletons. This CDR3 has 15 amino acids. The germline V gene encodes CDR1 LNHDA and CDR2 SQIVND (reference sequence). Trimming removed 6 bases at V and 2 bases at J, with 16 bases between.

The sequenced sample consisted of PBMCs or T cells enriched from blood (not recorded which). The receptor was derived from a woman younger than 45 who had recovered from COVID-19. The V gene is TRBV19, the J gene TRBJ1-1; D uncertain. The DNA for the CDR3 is TGTGCCAGTAGCCCCCAGCGGGCAGCCAACACTGAAGCTTTCTTT. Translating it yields CASSPQRAANTEAFF. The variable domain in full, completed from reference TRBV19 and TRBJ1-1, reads DGGITQSPKYLFRKEGQNVTLSCEQNLNHDAMYWYRQDPGQGLRLIYYSQIVNDFQKGDIAEGYSVSREKKESFPLTVTSAQKNPTAFYLCASSPQRAANTEAFFGQGTRLTVV.